This record covers a single TCR beta chain. TCRdb redid the calling of the RT-PCR reads with MiXCR, one entry per CDR3 protein. The sample records more than 25,000 distinct CDR3 sequences, around 7.9% being singletons. These data are taken from a study of patients and donors after allogeneic stem cell transplantation. V was clipped by 1 base and J by 8 bases, with 20 bases between them. CDR1 is MDHEN, CDR2 SYDVKM, per germline. This CDR3 comprises 17 residues. The chain links TRBV28 to TRBJ1-4, with D tentatively TRBD1 (6 bases). The material sequenced was blood, either unsorted or a sorted T cell fraction (not recorded which). This clonotype originated in a human donor who was either an allogeneic HSCT recipient or a stem cell or donor lymphocyte infusion donor (not recorded which). It is not recorded whose cells these are; they may come from a transplant donor. As DNA, the CDR3 is TGTGCCAGCAGTTTATTCTTTGTATTGGGGGCGCGGGAAAAACTGTTTTTT. This translates into CASSLFFVLGAREKLFF. The variable domain in full, with the rest retrieved from reference TRBV28 and TRBJ1-4, is DVKVTQSSRYLVKRTGEKVFLECVQDMDHENMFWYRQDPGLGLRLIYFSYDVKMKEKGDIPEGYSVSREKKERFSLILESASTNQTSMYLCASSLFFVLGAREKLFFGSGTQLSVL.